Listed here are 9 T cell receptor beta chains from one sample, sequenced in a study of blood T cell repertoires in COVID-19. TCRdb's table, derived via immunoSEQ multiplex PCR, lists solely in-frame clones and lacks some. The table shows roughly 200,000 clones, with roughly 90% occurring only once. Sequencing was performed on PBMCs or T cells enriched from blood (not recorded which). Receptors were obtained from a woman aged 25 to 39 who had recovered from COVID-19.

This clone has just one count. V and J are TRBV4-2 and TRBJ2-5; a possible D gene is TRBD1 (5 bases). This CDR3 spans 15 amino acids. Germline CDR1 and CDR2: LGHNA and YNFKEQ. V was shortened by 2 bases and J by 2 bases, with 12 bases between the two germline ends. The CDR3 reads CASSQIVGLQETQYF. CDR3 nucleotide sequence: TGTGCCAGCAGCCAAATAGTGGGGCTGCAAGAGACCCAGTACTTC.

CDR3 residues: CASSQEHPRGGDSPLHF. CDR3 DNA: TGTGCCAGCAGCCAAGAGCATCCCAGGGGAGGGGATTCACCCCTCCACTTT. The J gene is TRBJ1-6, the V gene TRBV4-2; D is perhaps TRBD1 (6 bases). Trimming removed 0 bases at V and 8 bases at J, with 17 bases between. The CDR3 has 17 amino acids. Germline V gene data show CDR1 as LGHNA and CDR2 as YNFKEQ.

In nucleotides, the CDR3 is TGTGCCAGCAGCTCCAACGCCGATCTAGCGGATACGCAGTATTTT. It encodes CASSSNADLADTQYF. The gene calls are TRBV7-2 and TRBJ2-3; TRBD2 might be the D (6 bases). Germline lookup yields CDR1 SGHTA and CDR2 FQGNSA. This CDR3 has 15 residues. With 4 bases removed from V and 6 bases from J, the gap between germline ends came to 17 bases.

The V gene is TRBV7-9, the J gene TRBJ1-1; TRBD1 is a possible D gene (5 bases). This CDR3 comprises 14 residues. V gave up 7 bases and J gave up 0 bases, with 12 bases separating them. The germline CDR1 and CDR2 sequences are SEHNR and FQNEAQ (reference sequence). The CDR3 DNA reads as TGTGCCAGCACCACGGGGGGATTGAACACTGAAGCTTTCTTT. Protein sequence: CASTTGGLNTEAFF.

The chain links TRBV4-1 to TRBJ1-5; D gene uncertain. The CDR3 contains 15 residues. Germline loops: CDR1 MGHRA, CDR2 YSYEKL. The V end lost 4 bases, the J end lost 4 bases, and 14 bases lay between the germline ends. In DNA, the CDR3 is TGCGCCAGCAGCCGCTATTTCCCTCTTAATCAGCCCCAGCATTTT. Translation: CASSRYFPLNQPQHF.

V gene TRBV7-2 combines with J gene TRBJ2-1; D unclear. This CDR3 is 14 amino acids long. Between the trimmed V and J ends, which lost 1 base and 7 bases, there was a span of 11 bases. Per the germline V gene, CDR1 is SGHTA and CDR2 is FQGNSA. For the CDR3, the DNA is TGTGCCAGCAGCTTAGACCATCCCGGTAATGAGCAGTTCTTC. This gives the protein CASSLDHPGNEQFF.

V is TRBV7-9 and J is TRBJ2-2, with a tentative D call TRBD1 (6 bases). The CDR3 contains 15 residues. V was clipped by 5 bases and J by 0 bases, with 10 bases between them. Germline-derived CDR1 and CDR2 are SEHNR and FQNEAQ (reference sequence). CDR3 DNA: TGTGCCAGCAGCGCACAGGGCTCGAACACCGGGGAGCTGTTTTTT. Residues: CASSAQGSNTGELFF. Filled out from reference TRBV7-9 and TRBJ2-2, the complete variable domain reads DTGVSQNPRHKITKRGQNVTFRCDPISEHNRLYWYRQTLGQGPEFLTYFQNEAQLEKSRLLSDRFSAERPKGSFSTLEIQRTEQGDSAMYLCASSAQGSNTGELFFGEGSRLTVL.

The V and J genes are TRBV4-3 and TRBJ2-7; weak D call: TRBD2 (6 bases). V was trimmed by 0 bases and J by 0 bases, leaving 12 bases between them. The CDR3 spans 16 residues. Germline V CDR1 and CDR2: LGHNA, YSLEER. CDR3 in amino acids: CASSQDRVAASYEQYF. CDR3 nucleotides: TGCGCCAGCAGCCAAGATCGAGTAGCGGCCTCCTACGAGCAGTACTTC.

The CDR3: CASSLERGINTEAFF. CDR3 sequence (DNA): TGTGCCAGCAGCTTAGAACGGGGGATAAACACTGAAGCTTTCTTT. The rearrangement joins TRBV11-2 to TRBJ1-1; perhaps TRBD1 as D (5 bases). CDR1 and CDR2 (germline): SGHAT, FQNNGV. The CDR3 is 15 residues long. V was cut by 0 bases and J by 2 bases, with 10 bases left in between.